This T cell receptor beta chain comes out of a study of T cells after yellow fever vaccination (dated by TCRdb to between 2018 and 2021). For the study in its entirety: The SMART-Seq v4 Ultra Low Input RNA kit was used to prepare libraries from fractions with low cell numbers. Bulk TCR alpha and beta repertoires were sequenced longitudinally to track T-cell clones before and after primary and booster YFV17D yellow fever vaccination. Two healthy male donors made up the cohort, one aged 18 to 29 years and the other aged 30 to 40 years. Blood was drawn at multiple timepoints before and after primary and secondary immunization, with bulk PBMC replicates and cell subsets isolated.

The label giving this sample's treatment or condition can be read as: live attenuated yellow fever vaccine strain. PBMCs were isolated from peripheral blood using a standard Ficoll-Paque protocol. Dynabeads CD4 and CD8 positive selection kits were used to isolate CD4 and CD8 T-cell fractions. TriZol was used to extract RNA from bulk PBMCs, CD4 and CD8 fractions, and dextramer-positive and dextramer-negative fractions. Worth noting for this clonotype: Its antigen specificity is not known. A read error may produce the germline difference seen at one junction end.

Study-wide findings and limitations: After the booster, most clones that had expanded after primary vaccination were detected again (around 96% of CD4 and 88% of CD8), suggesting broad maintenance of memory. Because abundant contaminating clonotypes from the bulk population could be contained in FACS-sorted repertoires, computational filtering was required. Only a couple of donors were included in the study, so the extent to which the findings can be generalized is limited. A small share of clonotypes occurred in both CD4 and CD8 compartments, likely arising from convergent recombination. The secondary T-cell response was found to be weaker but faster than the primary response, with a peak reached on day 5 rather than on day 15.

Reading the germline V gene (reference sequence) gives CDR1 DFQATT and CDR2 SNEGSKA. The CDR3 holds 16 amino acids from the cysteine to the phenylalanine. CDR3 DNA is the only sequence kept; it has 48 bases, read in frame from the first base. TCR cDNA was synthesized by 5'RACE template switching, through which a universal primer site and unique molecular identifiers were introduced. cDNA synthesis was primed from both the TCR alpha and TCR beta constant segments. Library amplification involved two PCR steps, and the second step added sample barcodes and sequencing adapters. Sequencing of the libraries was done on either Illumina HiSeq 2500 (2x100 bp) or NovaSeq (2x150 bp). On the study's bioinformatics: MIGEC was used to demultiplex reads and collapse the reads into UMI consensus sequences, and MiXCR was used for V(D)J alignment. Clonotypes responding to the vaccine were identified with edgeR on replicate PBMC samples, with the criteria of FDR below 0.01 and a log2 fold change above 5 up to day 15. CD4 or CD8 identity was assigned to each bulk clonotype according to whether the clonotype was present at higher abundance in the sequenced CD4 repertoire or the sequenced CD8 repertoire. In TCRdb, the public reads were trimmed at Q25 with fastp and aligned with MiXCR, with productive beta chains retained. All rows with the same CDR3 protein become a single entry with the most common DNA and genes. TCRdb's processing, not the study's, gives the V and J calls here. This sample holds approximately 150,000 distinct CDR3 sequences; 7.7% were observed only once. The ten largest account for less than 0.95% of the sample.

The sequencing here drew on CD4+ T cells sorted from PBMCs, taken 5 days after the yellow fever booster vaccination. The clonotype originates from a man aged 25-45 years who received the YFV17D yellow fever vaccine. The chain joins TRBV20-1 to TRBJ2-4, with the D gene call left open. The nucleotide sequence reads TGCTGTGCTAGAGATCGAGGCCTTTGGGCCAAAAACATTCAGTACTTC. It translates as CCARDRGLWAKNIQYF.